The following is a T cell receptor (beta chain) sequence with its context. Its specific antigen is unknown. Base quality data are lacking; no much larger clone is found one base away. Libraries were constructed by the immunoSEQ multiplex PCR assay. In most patients, genomic DNA was isolated using the Qiagen DNeasy Blood and Tissue Kit and sent frozen to Adaptive Biotechnologies for TCR sequencing. For most patients, high-throughput TCR-beta CDR3 sequencing of genomic DNA was performed by Adaptive Biotechnologies. The original methods were these. TCR sequencing data were retrieved from Adaptive's ImmunoSEQ software for about 17 patients, whereas a few other patients were processed with MiXCR and VDJtools. To correct CD4 versus CD8 sorting errors, any sequence found in both subsets at a frequency ratio below 5:1 was removed. CDR3 nucleotide sequences shared between donor and recipient were removed because the origin of such sequences could not be assigned. Alloreactive clones required at least 2-fold expansion over unstimulated cells and minimum CFSE-low frequency of 0.002% (template counts) or 0.001% (read counts). Clones were considered mappable if detected in sequenced pre-transplant spleen, lymph node, or MLR CFSE-low populations of the donor or recipient. The cumulative frequency of alloreactive clones was calculated as a percentage of all sequences, weighted by copy number. TCRdb retrieved this table from immuneACCESS and kept in-frame rearrangements only. Not all clones are present; in checked studies, unresolved V genes account for under half, and no reason is known for the remainder. That table furnishes V, J and clone size, whereas the DNA furnished D and trimming. The sample table records roughly 73,000 clones; around 87% of these occur just once. The ten top clones hold 8% of the sample.

This entry is derived from a study of graft-versus-host responses after intestinal transplantation listed by TCRdb under 2021. In the study overall: The transplants that recipients got were multivisceral, liver-intestinal, or isolated intestinal. Every recipient was given anti-thymocyte globulin induction, then maintenance tacrolimus and steroids for approximately 3 years. After intestinal transplantation, graft-versus-host and host-versus-graft alloreactive T cell clones in the graft, circulation and bone marrow were tracked using bulk TCR-beta CDR3 sequencing. Alloreactive clones were identified by sequencing pre-transplant mixed lymphocyte reaction products and comparing them with unstimulated pre-transplant donor and recipient T cells. The cohort enrolled under 30 intestinal transplant recipients, one of whom was a retransplant, and a few patients without pretransplant specimens were excluded. A peak of at least 4% donor T cells among recipient peripheral blood mononuclear cells was the definition used for donor T cell macrochimerism. Rather than going through the commercial service, samples from a few later patients were sequenced in-house on an Illumina MiSeq and processed with MiXCR.

Overall results and qualifications from the work: High GvH to HvG T cell clonal ratios were observed in the allografts of patients with donor T cell macrochimerism. Peak levels of circulating GvH clones were associated with declines in HvG clones early after transplant. Conclusions were limited by the relatively low number and heterogeneity of intestinal transplant patients. GvH clones turned up in recipient bone marrow, with some appearing earlier in ileal mucosa or blood, a pattern consistent with an intestinal mucosal origin.

The time point label, read with the paper, signifies: cells obtained before transplantation from donor or recipient. CD3+CD4+ and CD3+CD8+ populations were FACS-sorted from unstimulated pre-transplant donor and recipient cells taken from spleen or lymph nodes. From V the trimming removes 5 bases and from J it removes 0 bases, while the gene matches leave 4 bases of the junction unaccounted for. From the cysteine through the phenylalanine, the CDR3 covers 15 amino acids. The only DNA kept is the CDR3, 45 bases in frame from the first base. Reading the germline V gene gives CDR1 MNHNS and CDR2 SASEGT.

The chain is encoded by TRBV6-1 joined to TRBJ2-3; TRBD2 lines up with 8 middle nucleotides. The sample here was unstimulated CD8+ T cells sorted from spleen or lymph node cells, taken before transplant. The sequence derives from a human donor who was the organ donor for an intestinal transplant. The nucleotide sequence reads TGTGCCAGCAGTTTAGCGGGGCCCAGCACAGATACGCAGTATTTT. Translated, this is CASSLAGPSTDTQYF.